This TCR beta chain appears in the sequencing data of a study of T cell repertoires in cytomegalovirus infection (dated by TCRdb to the late 2010s). For the wider study: Recently identified HLA-C-restricted CMV epitopes, whose presentation resists viral immunomodulation, were targeted by peptide stimulations together with well-studied HLA-B-restricted epitopes. The HLA type of each donor mattered for the analysis, because public TCR beta signatures pointed to carriage of CMV infection along with the matching HLA type. The investigation overall reported the following: In the ex vivo response, HLA-C-restricted CMV-specific TCR beta clonotypes were dominant, and in two of eight donors the single most frequent clonotype came from this HLA-C-restricted group. Cumulative frequency of public TCR beta family members discriminated carriers of CMV infection plus the relevant HLA type in this cohort and an independent roughly 330-donor cohort.

This clonotype was seen a few times. Its antigen is still unknown. The sample holds no much larger clone one base away, and base qualities are not on file. V is trimmed back by 0 bases and J by 10 bases, and the junction contains 11 bases that no gene match accounts for. Based on the germline V gene, the CDR1 and CDR2 sequences are SGDLS and YYNGEE. The CDR3 runs 15 residues from the cysteine to the phenylalanine. Left in the record is the CDR3 DNA by itself, 45 bases read in frame from the first base. The treatment or condition tag for this specimen amounts to: in vitro stimulation with specific CMV peptide epitopes to enrich CMV-specific T cells. This sample was sequenced with an Illumina HiSeq 1500. TCRdb redid the processing of the public reads, applying fastp at Q25 and MiXCR, and retained in-frame beta chains. Under each unique CDR3 protein, matching rows form one entry showing the most common genes and DNA. Counted in this sample were approximately 1,000,000 distinct CDR3 sequences; roughly 31% of them appeared once. The top ten clonotypes cover about 14% of the sample.

Sequencing was performed on cultured CD8+ T cells from PBMCs, taken from culture after CMV antigen stimulation. This receptor chain uses TRBV9 and TRBJ2-5, with TRBD2 identical over 8 junction bases. The origin of this receptor is a human donor in good health (CMV status not recorded). Some clones in this sample may be carry-over from other donors' samples. The CDR3 protein sequence reads: CASSVGGSGGAGQYF. The DNA reads as follows: TGTGCCAGCAGCGTAGGGGGGTCCGGGGGGGCTGGCCAGTACTTC.